Listed below are T cell receptor beta chains from one sample, sequenced in a study of CD4 T cells in relation to SARS-CoV-2 and coronaviruses. These receptors have no known antigen. Data came from immunoSEQ multiplex PCR; TCRdb stores just in-frame clones and leaves some out. Seen here are roughly 16,000 clones, about four fifths observed once, and the top ten hold 15% to 19%. Sequencing used CD4+ T cells from PBMCs, cultured in vitro. These receptors all stem from a human donor in good health. Both conserved end residues are part of each CDR3. D genes are given only for firm matches. Some rows have no size entry. The others give once, few or many, or a class for an expanded clone.

V,J,D,size,DNA,CDR3
TRBV4-1,TRBJ2-2,TRBD2,few,TGCGCCAGCAGCCCCCCAACCGGACTAGCGACGAACACCGGGGAGCTGTTTTTT,CASSPPTGLATNTGELFF
TRBV18,TRBJ2-5,TRBD2,.,TGTGCCAGCTCACCACCTAACTCCCGGAGCACCGGGACTAGCGGGAGGGCCACGGAAGAGACCCAGTACTTC,CASSPPNSRSTGTSGRATEETQYF
TRBV19,TRBJ2-6,TRBD2,.,TGTGCCAGTAGGATCGGGACGGGGGGATCTGGGGCCAACGTCCTGACTTTC,CASRIGTGGSGANVLTF
TRBV27,TRBJ1-1,.,.,TGTGCCAGCAGGTCCGTTGGGTTTTCGGCTGAAGCTTTCTTT,CASRSVGFSAEAFF
TRBV9,TRBJ1-2,.,.,TGTGCCAGCACCGGAACCGGGGGGGCTGGCTATGGCTACACCTTC,CASTGTGGAGYGYTF
TRBV7-9,TRBJ1-5,TRBD1,few,TGTGCCAGCAGCTTAGCCGGGACAGATTATCAGCCCCAGCATTTT,CASSLAGTDYQPQHF
TRBV12-3/TRBV12-4,TRBJ2-5,.,.,TGTGCCAGCAGTGGACAGTTGAGGGAGACCCAGTACTTC,CASSGQLRETQYF
TRBV3-1/TRBV3-2,TRBJ2-1,.,.,TGTGCCAGCAGCGCGGCGGGCGGCCTTGGGGGTGAGCAGTTCTTC,CASSAAGGLGGEQFF
TRBV27,TRBJ2-1,TRBD2,.,TGTGCCAGCAGCTCACCCGGGACTAGCGGCCTCAATGAGCAGTTCTTC,CASSSPGTSGLNEQFF
TRBV27,TRBJ1-6,.,.,TGTGCCAGCAGTTTAAGACAGGCACCCCTCCACTTT,CASSLRQAPLHF
TRBV5-4,TRBJ2-1,.,.,TGTGCCAGCAGCTTGGATCTACGTTCTTTTTCCTACAATGAGCAGTTCTTC,CASSLDLRSFSYNEQFF
TRBV9,TRBJ2-2,TRBD2,.,TGTGCCAGCAGCGCCCCGGGACTAGCGCTTAACACCGGGGAGCTGTTTTTT,CASSAPGLALNTGELFF
TRBV29-1,TRBJ1-2,TRBD1,medium-sized,TGCAGCGTTGGGGGGACAGGGCCGAACTATGGCTACACCTTC,CSVGGTGPNYGYTF
TRBV9,TRBJ2-3,.,hyperexpanded,TGTGCCAGCAGCGTTACGGACGTACGCACAGATACGCAGTATTTT,CASSVTDVRTDTQYF
TRBV25-1,TRBJ2-5,.,.,TGTGCCAGCAGTGAAGTCCACAGGGCACCTAAAGAGACCCAGTACTTC,CASSEVHRAPKETQYF
TRBV6-5,TRBJ2-2,.,.,TGTGCCAGCCAAAGGTCTTGGGACACCGGGGAGCTGTTTTTT,CASQRSWDTGELFF
TRBV29-1,TRBJ1-2,TRBD1,.,TGCAGCGTTGAAGTGAACCAGGGGGCGGACTATGGCTACACCTTC,CSVEVNQGADYGYTF
TRBV28,TRBJ2-7,.,.,TGTGCCAGCAGAATTTATCACCACAGGTGGGATGGGGGTAAAAGGTACGAGCAGTACTTC,CASRIYHHRWDGGKRYEQYF
TRBV7-9,TRBJ2-1,.,.,TGTGCCAGCAGCTTAGACGCGGGGCCCAATGAGCAGTTCTTC,CASSLDAGPNEQFF
TRBV5-1,TRBJ2-7,TRBD1,.,TGCGCCAGCAGCTTGGGGGGACAGAGGACCTACGAGCAGTACTTC,CASSLGGQRTYEQYF
TRBV2,TRBJ2-3,.,once,TGTGCCAGCAGTGAAGGGAGGGCAGATACGCAGTATTTT,CASSEGRADTQYF
TRBV6-1,TRBJ1-6,.,.,TGTGCCAGCAGTGAACCGGGGAGCTCCTATAATTCACCCCTCCACTTT,CASSEPGSSYNSPLHF
TRBV2,TRBJ2-1,.,.,TGTGCCAGCAGTGAGGCCGGCAGTTCCTACAATGAGCAGTTCTTC,CASSEAGSSYNEQFF
TRBV18,TRBJ2-7,TRBD1,.,TGTGCCAGCTCACCATACCCGGACAGGGTTTACGAGCAGTACTTC,CASSPYPDRVYEQYF
TRBV30,TRBJ1-5,.,.,TGTGCCTGGAGTGTACTTATGGGGGGTAACGAGCCCCAGCATTTT,CAWSVLMGGNEPQHF
TRBV10-2,TRBJ2-2,.,few,TGCGCCAGCAGTGTTTCACAGGGAGGCACCGGGGAGCTGTTTTTT,CASSVSQGGTGELFF
TRBV2,TRBJ2-5,.,.,TGTGCCAGCAAACTCTCCCGAGCGGGAGAGACCCAGTACTTC,CASKLSRAGETQYF
TRBV7-9,TRBJ2-2,.,.,TGTGCCAGCAGCTTCTTGGTAGGGTCCGGGGAGCTGTTTTTT,CASSFLVGSGELFF
TRBV12-3/TRBV12-4,TRBJ1-1,.,.,TGTGCCAGCAGGTTCTCGGATTACACTGAAGCTTTCTTT,CASRFSDYTEAFF
TRBV5-4,TRBJ2-3,TRBD2,.,TGTGCCAGCAGCTTCGGACTAGCGGGCACAGATACGCAGTATTTT,CASSFGLAGTDTQYF
TRBV19,TRBJ2-5,.,.,TGTGCCAGTAGTCTCGGGGTCCAAGAGACCCAGTACTTC,CASSLGVQETQYF
TRBV12-3/TRBV12-4,TRBJ1-5,.,.,TGTGCCAGCAGTGCAGGGGACAATCAGCCCCAGCATTTT,CASSAGDNQPQHF
TRBV11-2,TRBJ2-3,.,once,TGTGCCAGCAGCTTATCCAGGGTCGGCACAGATACGCAGTATTTT,CASSLSRVGTDTQYF
TRBV10-1,TRBJ2-7,TRBD2,.,TGCGCCAGCTTGGACGGGACTAGCGGATTTTACGAGCAGTACTTC,CASLDGTSGFYEQYF
TRBV5-4,TRBJ1-4,.,.,TGTGCCAGCAGCTTCCGGGACGGTGAAAAACTGTTTTTT,CASSFRDGEKLFF
TRBV19,TRBJ1-1,TRBD1,.,TGTGCCAGTAGCATGGACAGGGGGCTGGACACTGAAGCTTTCTTT,CASSMDRGLDTEAFF
TRBV5-1,TRBJ2-2,TRBD2,.,TGCGCCAGCAGCTTGGAGCCGGGACTAGCGGGCGGGGAGCTGTTTTTT,CASSLEPGLAGGELFF
TRBV6-5,TRBJ2-7,.,medium-sized,TGTGCCAGCAGGCGAGGCTCCTACGAGCAGTACTTC,CASRRGSYEQYF
TRBV6-5,TRBJ2-7,TRBD2,.,TGTGCCAGCGGGACTAGCGGGGGTACCTACGAGCAGTACTTC,CASGTSGGTYEQYF
TRBV6-5,TRBJ1-6,TRBD1,.,TGTGCCAGCAGGTCGGGACTCACAGGGGGCTCACCCCTCCACTTT,CASRSGLTGGSPLHF
TRBV3-1/TRBV3-2,TRBJ2-6,.,.,TGTGCCAGCAGCCCCTTCGGGATATCAGGGGCCAACGTCCTGACTTTC,CASSPFGISGANVLTF
TRBV5-1,TRBJ2-3,TRBD2,.,TGCGCCAGCAGCTTGGAGGGGTCTAGCGGGAGGGGTACGCAGTATTTT,CASSLEGSSGRGTQYF
TRBV6-5,TRBJ2-5,TRBD2,.,TGTGCCAGCAGTTTAGCGGGAGGACAAGAGACCCAGTACTTC,CASSLAGGQETQYF
TRBV7-8,TRBJ2-1,TRBD2,few,TGTGCCAGCAGCTTAGGGCGGGAGTCAGTTTTTGGGAATGAGCAGTTCTTC,CASSLGRESVFGNEQFF
TRBV6-5,TRBJ1-5,.,few,TGTGCCAGCAGACCGGGTCGACAACCCGGGCAGCCCCAGCATTTT,CASRPGRQPGQPQHF
TRBV27,TRBJ1-5,.,few,TGTGCCAGCAGAGGCCATGAAACGGATCAGCCCCAGCATTTT,CASRGHETDQPQHF
TRBV10-1,TRBJ2-7,.,.,TGCGCCAGCAGTACCGAAACAGGGTTCTACGAGCAGTACTTC,CASSTETGFYEQYF
TRBV13,TRBJ2-7,.,.,TGTGCCAGCAGCTTAGGGGGGAACCCGCGGGACGAGCAGTACTTC,CASSLGGNPRDEQYF
TRBV6-5,TRBJ2-3,.,.,TGTGCCAGCAGCCGACAGTTTGCAGATACGCAGTATTTT,CASSRQFADTQYF
TRBV13,TRBJ2-1,.,.,TGTGCCAGCAGCCTCCGGGTACACCGCAATGAGCAGTTCTTC,CASSLRVHRNEQFF
TRBV5-6,TRBJ2-3,.,.,TGTGCCAGCAGCGGGGTCACAGATACGCAGTATTTT,CASSGVTDTQYF